The entry below gives a single TCR beta chain sequence along with its context. Its antigen target is currently unknown. The sample holds no much larger clone one base away, and base qualities are not on file. This record comes from a study of blood T cells in healthy people across ages (dated by TCRdb to 2015 to 2017). In the study overall: In model experiments, template switching captured about one uniquely barcoded TCR beta cDNA molecule for every two T cells. Age-related changes in TCR beta repertoire diversity were measured in the study by deep sequencing normalized with unique cDNA molecular identifiers. Donors were grouped into four age groups: young (average roughly 17 years), middle-aged (39), aged (over 55) and long-lived (approximately 82). To avoid experimental bias, donors of different ages were randomly spread across the sequencing lanes. For two donors (one aged 18 to 30 and one aged 80 or older), the study analyzed two additional independent replicas of 1 million unique cDNA reads from the same blood draw. Paper-wide results and their limitations: A strong correlation was found between observed TCR beta diversity and the percentage of naive T cells measured by flow cytometry. Donor CMV infection status was unknown, potentially confounding age-related changes in expanded clonotypes. Total diversity estimates from one million sequenced T cells were considered lower bounds and underestimates. Conclusive comparison of naive and antigen-experienced compartments was prevented by the profiling of bulk unsorted PBMCs. As age increased, observed TCR beta diversity per million T cells dropped in a roughly linear way, and a significant reduction was already evident by age approximately 40. Compared with the aged group, the long-lived group had more naive CD4+ T cells, fewer expanded clones and increased TCR diversity, a pattern suggesting age selection.

Inclusive of the bounding cysteine and phenylalanine, the CDR3 is 13 residues long. Solely the CDR3 DNA is kept, with 39 bases framed from the first base. V is reduced by 7 bases and J by 8 bases, leaving a spacing of 14 bases between them. The CDR1 and CDR2 encoded by the germline V gene (reference sequence) are SEHNR and FQNEAQ. Library preparation employed 5' RACE. A second PCR of about 6 to 11 cycles was performed with a sample-barcoded 5' primer and a J-beta primer mix. Each TCR beta cDNA molecule received a unique molecular identifier from a template-switch 5' adaptor carrying 12 random nucleotides. Each sample yielded at least 2.5 million CDR3-containing paired-end reads. First-strand cDNA synthesis was performed from all RNA using the Mint cDNA synthesis kit, with priming by a TRBC-specific oligonucleotide. Following uracil-DNA glycosylase treatment, all cDNA underwent a first 18-cycle PCR with the universal primers M1SS and BC2_uni_R. The authors processed their data as follows. For normalization, 1 million high-quality reads were randomly selected from each sample, with every read carrying a distinct molecular identifier. Instead of being binned into consensus sequences, reads that shared molecular identifiers were thrown out. MiTCR, set to a Q25 quality threshold and the strictest error-elimination algorithm, was used for CDR3 identification, clonotype clustering and error correction. A nonparametric unseen species model with Euler transformation was used to estimate a lower bound on total TCR beta diversity. TCRdb itself trimmed the public reads at Q25 with fastp, ran MiXCR and retained productive beta chains. CDR3 protein duplicates are merged, each entry listing the most common genes and DNA. The V and J calls reflect TCRdb's pipeline rather than the authors' work. Within this sample are approximately 1,700,000 distinct CDR3 sequences, with roughly two fifths of them counted one time only. The ten largest clones represent under 30% of the sample.

Systemically healthy Caucasian individuals from Russia, some 38 in total and aged about 6 to 100 years, were included as donors. About 10 milliliters of peripheral blood were collected from each donor into EDTA-treated Vacutainer tubes. Ficoll-Paque density-gradient centrifugation was used to isolate PBMCs, with at least 6.5 million per sample. Total RNA was extracted from PBMCs with Trizol reagent, with at least 5.5 micrograms obtained per sample. For every donor, flow cytometry on a PBMC aliquot measured the percentage of naive CD45RAhigh/CD27high T cells. The rearranged segments are TRBV7-9 and TRBJ1-4; possibly the D gene is TRBD1, per 6 matching bases. Source material: blood. This receptor was obtained from a human donor in good health. The nucleotide sequence is given as TGTGCCAGCACCGCAGCCGGACAGGAAAAACTGTTTTTT. Translated, it gives CASTAAGQEKLFF.